This TCR beta chain was obtained from a study of blood T cell repertoires in COVID-19. Overall study: Some COVID-19 samples were acute and others convalescent; all came from the United States, Italy and Spain. The cDNA or gDNA used as material had been derived from T cells, B-cell-depleted T cells, or PBMCs.

As handled by the study authors: The authors estimated nucleated cell counts from reference gene primer amplification. Only in-frame clones appear in the TCRdb table, and some are missing; sequencing was by immunoSEQ multiplex PCR. The V and J calls and clone size were taken over from that table, and D and trimming were inferred from the DNA. The sample shows about 88,000 clones, 70% to 90% of them seen only once. With 5 bases clipped from V and 3 bases from J, the junction kept 10 bases outside the gene matches. The CDR3 covers 15 residues. The germline gives CDR1 MNHEY, CDR2 SMNVEV (reference sequence).

The sequencing sample was made of peripheral blood. The receptor's source is an elderly woman with acute or convalescent COVID-19. The chain has TRBV27 and TRBJ2-7, with 7 bases that match TRBD2. The DNA of the CDR3 is TGTGCCAGCAGTCCGCGACTAGCCTCTAACTACGAGCAGTACTTC. Amino acid sequence: CASSPRLASNYEQYF.